Below are 31 T cell receptor beta chains sequenced from a single sample in a study of T-cell memory formation after mild COVID-19. TCRdb reprocessed the 5' RACE reads with MiXCR, giving one entry per CDR3 protein. The top ten clones hold around 12% of a sample with 400,000 to 550,000 distinct CDR3 sequences, approximately 25% of them seen once. Sequencing input: PBMCs or a T cell subset sorted from them (not recorded which). These receptors were collected from an adult woman who had mild COVID-19 (a few samples of this study predate the infection). Cell type and time point are not known.

This chain uses TRBV15 with TRBJ1-3; 7 nucleotides align to TRBD1. The CDR3 contains 15 residues. V was clipped by 5 bases and J by 0 bases; unmatched bases: 4. CDR1 LNHNV and CDR2 YYDKDF come from the germline V gene (reference sequence). Here the CDR3 DNA reads TGTGCCACCAGCCCGGGACAGATCTCTGGAAACACCATATATTTT. It yields the protein CATSPGQISGNTIYF.

The chain has TRBV9 and TRBJ1-1; maybe TRBD1 (6 bases). The CDR3 has 15 amino acids. Germline-derived CDR1 and CDR2 are SGDLS and YYNGEE. Trimming removed 0 bases from V and 5 bases from J, with 14 bases in between. The chain's CDR3 is CASSVAGGAGTEAFF. The CDR3 coding sequence is TGTGCCAGCAGCGTAGCTGGGGGGGCCGGGACTGAAGCTTTCTTT.

The table lists this clonotype with a few counts. V is TRBV3-1 and J is TRBJ2-2; a possible D gene is TRBD1 (5 bases). The V gene's germline CDR1 is LGHDT and CDR2 YNNKEL (reference sequence). Trimming removed 4 bases at V and 2 bases at J, with 8 bases between. CDR3 length: 14 amino acids. In nucleotides, the CDR3 is TGTGCCAGCAGCCCCAGGGTAAACACCGGGGAGCTGTTTTTT. Protein: CASSPRVNTGELFF.

The CDR3 nucleotides read TGTGCCAGCAAAGGTCGTTATAATTCACCCCTCCACTTT. Amino acid sequence: CASKGRYNSPLHF. The chain is built from TRBV12-3 or TRBV12-4 and TRBJ1-6; D is unresolved. Trimming took 7 bases from V and 4 from J, leaving 8 bases between them. The CDR3 is made up of 13 amino acids.

This clonotype was seen more than once but under ten times. This chain joins TRBV2 and TRBJ2-3; TRBD2 aligns across 14 bases. Germline CDR1 SNHLY, CDR2 FYNNEI. This CDR3 spans 18 amino acids. Losses at the gene ends were 6 bases for V and 4 bases for J; bases not matched to a gene: 12. CDR3 sequence: CASRGTSGGAGLADTQYF. As DNA, the CDR3 is TGTGCCAGCAGGGGGACTAGCGGGGGCGCCGGCTTGGCAGATACGCAGTATTTT.

The rearrangement links TRBV15 to TRBJ2-5, with a tentative D call TRBD2 (5 bases). CDR1 is LNHNV, CDR2 YYDKDF, per germline (reference sequence). The length of the CDR3 is 13 residues. V was shortened by 1 base and J by 5 bases, with 8 bases between the two germline ends. Here the CDR3 DNA reads TGTGCCACCAGCAGAGTCGGCGGGGAGACCCAGTACTTC. Protein product: CATSRVGGETQYF.

This clonotype appeared once. V usage is TRBV7-2 and J usage is TRBJ2-3; D is undetermined. Germline CDR1 is SGHTA and CDR2 is FQGNSA. The CDR3 consists of 14 residues. The germline V and J ends were trimmed by 2 bases and 2 bases, with 8 bases remaining between them. CDR3 region: CASSLYPFTDTQYF. The CDR3 coding sequence is TGTGCCAGCAGCTTATACCCCTTCACAGATACGCAGTATTTT.

This chain connects TRBV27 to TRBJ1-5; D gene uncertain. CDR3 length equals 14 residues. V was clipped by 5 bases and J by 4 bases, with 12 bases between them. Per germline, CDR1 MNHEY and CDR2 SMNVEV (reference sequence). The DNA of the CDR3 is TGTGCCAGCAGTCCATGGTATAGAAATCAGCCCCAGCATTTT. Translating gives CASSPWYRNQPQHF.

The chain is built from TRBV19 and TRBJ2-4; the D is unclear. The germline V and J ends were trimmed by 3 bases and 10 bases, with 13 bases remaining between them. The CDR3 is made up of 13 amino acids. CDR1 and CDR2 (germline): LNHDA, SQIVND (reference sequence). CDR3 nucleotides: TGTGCCAGTAGTATGTATCCCGGCGGAATTCAGTACTTC. It encodes CASSMYPGGIQYF.

The chain joins TRBV3-1 to TRBJ1-5; 10 bases agree with TRBD1. V lost 4 bases and J lost 0; bases outside the gene matches: 3. CDR1 LGHDT and CDR2 YNNKEL come from the germline V gene (reference sequence). The CDR3 length is 16 residues. CDR3 sequence: CASSPDRGYSNQPQHF. The CDR3, as DNA: TGTGCCAGCAGCCCGGACAGGGGGTATAGCAATCAGCCCCAGCATTTT. Complete variable domain (other parts from reference TRBV3-1 and TRBJ1-5): DTAVSQTPKYLVTQMGNDKSIKCEQNLGHDTMYWYKQDSKKFLKIMFSYNNKELIINETVPNRFSPKSPDKAHLNLHINSLELGDSAVYFCASSPDRGYSNQPQHFGDGTRLSIL.

This clonotype was observed many times. This chain joins TRBV29-1 and TRBJ2-7; D gene uncertain. The CDR3 runs to 11 residues. The ends were cut back, 4 bases at V and 1 base at J, with 5 bases in the middle. From germline, CDR1 is SQVTM and CDR2 ANQGSEA. In DNA, the CDR3 is TGCAGCGTTGCAAATTCCTACGAGCAGTACTTC. Translated, it gives CSVANSYEQYF.

This clonotype was seen only a few times. J is TRBJ2-1 and V is TRBV3-1, with no clear D. This CDR3 is built from 15 residues. Trimming shortened V by 4 bases and J by 0 bases, and 10 bases separated the two germline ends. Looked up from germline, CDR1 is LGHDT and CDR2 is YNNKEL (reference sequence). For the CDR3, the DNA is TGTGCCAGCAGCCGCCTACTAATCTCCTACAATGAGCAGTTCTTC. It yields the protein CASSRLLISYNEQFF.

V usage is TRBV25-1 and J usage is TRBJ1-2; D may be TRBD1 (6 bases). The germline CDR1 and CDR2 sequences are MGHDK and SYGVNS. The CDR3 has 14 amino acids. Trimming cost V 0 bases and J 2 bases, with 7 bases left between them. As DNA, the CDR3 is TGTGCCAGCAGTGAATACAGGGGCAACTATGGCTACACCTTC. It translates to CASSEYRGNYGYTF.

CDR3 sequence reads: CASTPKAGGSYEQYF. CDR3 nucleotides: TGTGCCAGCACCCCGAAAGCGGGAGGGAGCTACGAGCAGTACTTC. V gene TRBV27 combines with J gene TRBJ2-7; 10 nucleotides match TRBD2. Germline V gene lookup returns CDR1 MNHEY and CDR2 SMNVEV (reference sequence). Germline trimming cut 7 bases from V and 3 bases from J; bases unmatched to any gene: 9. The CDR3 runs 15 residues.

The rearrangement joins TRBV20-1 to TRBJ2-1; 10 bases agree with TRBD2. The junction had 14 bases not matched to a gene; V was cut back by 6 bases and J by 9 bases. Germline CDR1 reads DFQATT; CDR2 reads SNEGSKA (reference sequence). CDR3 size: 15 residues. The CDR3 sequence is CSATSGLASGGEQFF. Written as DNA, the CDR3 is TGCAGTGCGACTTCGGGACTAGCGTCTGGCGGTGAGCAGTTCTTC.

This clonotype was picked up a small number of times. The chain joins TRBV12-3 or TRBV12-4 to TRBJ2-7; 7 bases are a match to TRBD1. With 7 bases clipped from V and 1 base from J, the junction kept 7 bases outside the gene matches. This CDR3 has 14 residues. The CDR3 sequence is CASTDRATSYEQYF. The CDR3 nucleotides are TGTGCCAGCACTGACAGGGCCACGTCCTACGAGCAGTACTTC.

The chain is built from TRBV24-1 and TRBJ1-1, with D perhaps matching TRBD1 (6 bases). Trimming removed 3 bases from V and 7 bases from J, with 11 bases in between. The CDR3 consists of 13 residues. Germline V gene data show CDR1 as KGHDR and CDR2 as SFDVKD. CDR3 protein: CATSDQGRGEAFF. CDR3 nucleotides: TGTGCCACCAGTGATCAGGGGAGGGGTGAAGCTTTCTTT.

This chain links TRBV7-2 with TRBJ2-3; D is possibly TRBD1 or TRBD2 (5 bases each). V lost 0 bases to trimming and J lost 4 bases, with 11 bases between them. The CDR3 spans 15 residues. CDR1 and CDR2 from the germline V gene are SGHTA and FQGNSA. The CDR3 reads CASSLAGLASDTQYF. CDR3 nucleotide sequence: TGTGCCAGCAGCTTAGCGGGGCTAGCCTCAGATACGCAGTATTTT.

This clonotype was seen more than once but under ten times. J is TRBJ2-1 and V is TRBV7-9; no clear D gene. Trimming left V 5 bases short and J 0 bases short, with 14 bases between. CDR1 SEHNR and CDR2 FQNEAQ come from the germline V gene (reference sequence). The CDR3 runs 16 residues. The CDR3 bases are TGTGCCAGCAGCCCGCCCAGCTCCCCCTCCTACAATGAGCAGTTCTTC. Translated, it gives CASSPPSSPSYNEQFF.

DNA for the CDR3: TGTGCCAGCAGCCCGGGACTAGCGGGAGTTCGTGGCACCGGGGAGCTGTTTTTT. Protein sequence: CASSPGLAGVRGTGELFF. The V call is TRBV7-2, the J call TRBJ2-2, with 14 bases aligning to TRBD2. Germline V gene sequence: CDR1 SGHTA, CDR2 FQGNSA. The CDR3 consists of 18 residues. Germline trimming cut 5 bases from V and 4 bases from J; bases unmatched to any gene: 9.

This rearrangement joins TRBV3-1 to TRBJ2-7; 9 nucleotides line up with TRBD1. The junction had 13 bases not matched to a gene; V was cut back by 4 bases and J by 6 bases. This CDR3 comprises 16 residues. CDR1 and CDR2 from the germline V gene are LGHDT and YNNKEL (reference sequence). The CDR3 bases are TGTGCCAGCAGCCGGCACCGGGACAGGGTAATGGCCGAGCAGTACTTC. Its protein product is CASSRHRDRVMAEQYF.

This clonotype was seen more than once but under ten times. The gene calls are TRBV6-1 and TRBJ2-5, with 9 bases aligning to TRBD1. V dropped 3 bases and J dropped 4; count of bases not matched to a gene: 9. The CDR3 spans 16 residues. Germline loops: CDR1 MNHNS, CDR2 SASEGT. The CDR3 nucleotides read TGTGCCAGCAGTGACTCATTCGACAGGGGGGGAGAGACCCAGTACTTC. Its translation is CASSDSFDRGGETQYF.

This clonotype was counted a few times. V is TRBV10-3 and J is TRBJ2-3; TRBD1 matches 9 bases. The junction had 3 bases not matched to a gene; V was cut back by 7 bases and J by 1 base. The CDR3 covers 14 residues. Germline lookup yields CDR1 ENHRY and CDR2 SYGVKD. The CDR3 coding sequence is TGTGCCATCACCCGGACAGGGGGCACAGATACGCAGTATTTT. This gives the protein CAITRTGGTDTQYF.

This clonotype was counted between two and nine times. V and J are TRBV18 and TRBJ2-7; no definite D call. Germline-derived CDR1 and CDR2 are KGHSH and LQKENI. The germline V and J ends were trimmed by 2 bases and 7 bases, with 12 bases remaining between them. This CDR3 has 13 residues. CDR3 sequence reads: CASSPGRSWEQYF. The CDR3 bases are TGTGCCAGCTCACCAGGACGTAGCTGGGAGCAGTACTTC.

In its sample, this clonotype was seen a few times. Germline and junction disagree at one end, which may indicate a read error. The chain joins TRBV7-2 to TRBJ2-7; 13 bases line up with TRBD2. The CDR3 totals 15 residues. CDR1 is SGHTA, CDR2 FQGNSA, per germline. The CDR3 loop reads CANSWRTSGSNEQYF. CDR3 coding DNA: TGTGCCAACAGCTGGCGGACTAGCGGGAGCAACGAGCAGTACTTC.

This clonotype was observed a few times. V and J are TRBV20-1 and TRBJ2-3; D remains ambiguous. Looked up from germline, CDR1 is DFQATT and CDR2 is SNEGSKA (reference sequence). V was pared by 1 base and J by 0 bases, with 8 bases between. The CDR3 is 14 residues long. CDR3 DNA sequence: TGCAGTGCTAGAGGTCAGGCTAGCACAGATACGCAGTATTTT. This codes for CSARGQASTDTQYF.

V is TRBV7-6 and J is TRBJ2-3; 10 positions agree with TRBD2. CDR1 is SGHVS and CDR2 is FNYEAQ in the germline V gene. The V and J ends lost 3 bases and 2 bases, in that order; junction bases with no gene match: 2. The CDR3 is made up of 15 amino acids. CDR3 in DNA: TGTGCCAGCAGCTTCACTAGCGGGATCACAGATACGCAGTATTTT. Its protein product is CASSFTSGITDTQYF.

This clonotype turned up a few times. J is TRBJ1-2 and V is TRBV5-5, with a tentative D call TRBD1 (5 bases). CDR3 size: 16 residues. The V and J ends lost 0 bases and 0 bases respectively, with 12 bases between them. Germline values: CDR1 SGHKS, CDR2 YYEKEE (reference sequence). The CDR3 nucleotides read TGTGCCAGCAGCTTGGTGCCTGACAGCCCTAACTATGGCTACACCTTC. Its translation is CASSLVPDSPNYGYTF.

The chain uses TRBV12-3 or TRBV12-4 and TRBJ2-5; 13 bases agree with TRBD2. The CDR3 is 16 amino acids. The V and J ends lost 3 bases and 5 bases, in that order; junction bases with no gene match: 6. DNA for the CDR3: TGTGCCAGCAGTTTGGGACTAGCGGGGATCGGGGAGACCCAGTACTTC. The encoded protein is CASSLGLAGIGETQYF.

This clonotype was observed a handful of times. This chain links TRBV11-2 with TRBJ1-1; D gene unclear. The CDR3 is 13 residues long. Germline V gene sequence: CDR1 SGHAT, CDR2 FQNNGV. V gave up 1 base and J gave up 8 bases, with 11 bases separating them. CDR3 bases: TGTGCCAGCAGCTTAGGAGGGTTGGAAGAAGCTTTCTTT. Protein sequence: CASSLGGLEEAFF. The full variable domain, rest sourced from reference TRBV11-2 and TRBJ1-1, is EAGVAQSPRYKIIEKRQSVAFWCNPISGHATLYWYQQILGQGPKLLIQFQNNGVVDDSQLPKDRFSAERLKGVDSTLKIQPAKLEDSAVYLCASSLGGLEEAFFGQGTRLTVV.

The rearrangement uses TRBV6-5 and TRBJ2-1; the match to TRBD2 covers 10 bases. The V and J ends lost 6 bases and 2 bases, in that order; junction bases with no gene match: 7. There are 16 residues in the CDR3. From germline, CDR1 is MNHEY and CDR2 SVGAGI. The CDR3 here is CASRLAGAVPYNEQFF. CDR3 in DNA: TGTGCCAGCAGGCTAGCGGGAGCGGTCCCCTACAATGAGCAGTTCTTC.